This TCR beta chain was sequenced during a study of T-cell reconstitution after alpha-beta-depleted transplantation in children. Unique molecular identifiers tagged the TCRbeta library. TCRdb redid the calling of the PCR reads with MiXCR, one entry per CDR3 protein. The table has 700,000 or so distinct CDR3 sequences, around 14% seen once. Points from the study as a whole: Reportedly, roughly two months post-transplant, alpha-beta T cells arose from several hundred expanded graft clones. TCRbeta diversity was high at day 60 in some patients (a result of surviving recipient T cells and thymic progenitors). Among T cells one year after transplant, newly produced cells accounted for most counts and diversity.

The length of the CDR3 is 14 residues. Trimming shortened V by 5 bases and J by 1 base, and 10 bases separated the two germline ends. Germline V gene sequence: CDR1 MNHEY, CDR2 SMNVEV (reference sequence). Only a few counts were recorded for this clonotype. Its target is not known. The sample was PBMCs, taken before TCRalphabeta/CD19-depleted stem cell transplant. The rearrangement joins TRBV27 to TRBJ2-3; weak D call: TRBD2 (6 bases). This TCR came from a girl aged 2 to 10 with congenital amegakaryocytic thrombocytopenia, due to receive a stem cell transplant. The CDR3 spells CASSDSGRTDTQYF. For the CDR3, the DNA is TGTGCCAGCAGTGATAGCGGACGCACAGATACGCAGTATTTT.